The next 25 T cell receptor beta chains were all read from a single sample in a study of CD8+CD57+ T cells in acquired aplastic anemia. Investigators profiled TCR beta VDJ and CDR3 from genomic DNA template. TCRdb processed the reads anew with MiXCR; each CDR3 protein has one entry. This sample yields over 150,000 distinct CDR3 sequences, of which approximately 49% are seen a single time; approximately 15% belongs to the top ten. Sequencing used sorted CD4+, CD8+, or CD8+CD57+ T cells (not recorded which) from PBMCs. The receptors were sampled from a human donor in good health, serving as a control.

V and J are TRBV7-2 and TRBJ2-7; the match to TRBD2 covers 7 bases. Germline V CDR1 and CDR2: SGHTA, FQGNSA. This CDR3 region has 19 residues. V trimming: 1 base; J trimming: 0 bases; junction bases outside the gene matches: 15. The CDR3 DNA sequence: TGTGCCAGCAGCTTAGTCTCTGCCGTGGGGCGGGGGAGCTCCTACGAGCAGTACTTC. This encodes CASSLVSAVGRGSSYEQYF. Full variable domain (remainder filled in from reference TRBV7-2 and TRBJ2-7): GAGVSQSPSNKVTEKGKDVELRCDPISGHTALYWYRQSLGQGLEFLIYFQGNSAPDKSGLPSDRFSAERTGGSVSTLTIQRTQQEDSAVYLCASSLVSAVGRGSSYEQYFGPGTRLTVT.

The CDR3 reads CASSTNGPNEQYF. Here the CDR3 DNA reads TGTGCCAGCAGCACAAATGGCCCCAATGAGCAGTACTTC. The gene calls are TRBV7-3 and TRBJ2-7; D is undetermined. The CDR3 extends over 13 amino acids. Germline V CDR1 and CDR2: SGHTA, FQGTGA. V shed 5 bases and J shed 7 bases, with 15 bases lying between them.

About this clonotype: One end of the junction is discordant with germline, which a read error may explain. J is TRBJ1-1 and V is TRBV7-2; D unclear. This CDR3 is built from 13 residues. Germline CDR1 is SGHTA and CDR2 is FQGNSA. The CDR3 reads CVSSRGRNTEAFF. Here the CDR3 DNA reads TGTGTCAGCAGCCGCGGACGGAACACTGAAGCTTTCTTT.

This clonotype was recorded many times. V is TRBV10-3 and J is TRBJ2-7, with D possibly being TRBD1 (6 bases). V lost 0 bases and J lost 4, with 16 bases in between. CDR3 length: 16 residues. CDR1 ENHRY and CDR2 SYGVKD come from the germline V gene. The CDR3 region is CAISESTGHPIYEQYF. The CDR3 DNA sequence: TGTGCCATCAGTGAGTCGACGGGACATCCAATATACGAGCAGTACTTC.

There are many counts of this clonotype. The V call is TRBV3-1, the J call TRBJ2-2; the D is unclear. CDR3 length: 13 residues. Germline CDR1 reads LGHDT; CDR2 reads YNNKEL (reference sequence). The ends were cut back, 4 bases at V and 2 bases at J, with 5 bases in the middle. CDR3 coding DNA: TGTGCCAGCAGCCCCTTTAACACCGGGGAGCTGTTTTTT. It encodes CASSPFNTGELFF.

The CDR3 loop is CSVENQGGYGYTF. In nucleotides, the CDR3 is TGCAGCGTTGAGAACCAGGGCGGATATGGCTACACCTTC. The chain links TRBV29-1 to TRBJ1-2; the D gene is possibly TRBD1 (5 bases). The V gene lost 3 bases and the J gene lost 5 bases, with 13 bases spanning the gap. The CDR3 length is 13 residues. Germline CDR1 and CDR2: SQVTM and ANQGSEA.

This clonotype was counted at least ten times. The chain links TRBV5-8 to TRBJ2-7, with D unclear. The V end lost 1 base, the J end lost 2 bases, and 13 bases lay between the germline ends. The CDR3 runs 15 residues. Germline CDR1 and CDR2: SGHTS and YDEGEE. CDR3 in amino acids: CASSLTAGSTYEQYF. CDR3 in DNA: TGTGCCAGCAGCTTGACGGCAGGATCCACCTACGAGCAGTACTTC.

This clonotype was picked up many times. CDR3 nucleotide sequence: TGTGCCAGCTCTCTAAGTTACGGGGGACAGCTTTACACCTTC. This gives the protein CASSLSYGGQLYTF. The chain links TRBV6-1 to TRBJ1-2, with 7 bases aligning to TRBD1. Germline V lookup: CDR1 MNHNS, CDR2 SASEGT. The CDR3 is 14 residues long. With 8 bases clipped from V and 11 bases from J, the junction kept 17 bases outside the gene matches.

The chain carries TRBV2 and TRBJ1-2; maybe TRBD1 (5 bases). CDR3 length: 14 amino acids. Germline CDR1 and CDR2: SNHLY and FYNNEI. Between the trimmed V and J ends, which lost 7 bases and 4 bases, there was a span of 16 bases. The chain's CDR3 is CASTKASGGYGYTF. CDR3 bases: TGTGCCAGCACAAAGGCAAGTGGGGGCTATGGCTACACCTTC. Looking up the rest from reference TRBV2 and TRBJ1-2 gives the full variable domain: EPEVTQTPSHQVTQMGQEVILRCVPISNHLYFYWYRQILGQKVEFLVSFYNNEISEKSEIFDDQFSVERPDGSNFTLKIRSTKLEDSAMYFCASTKASGGYGYTFGSGTRLTVV.

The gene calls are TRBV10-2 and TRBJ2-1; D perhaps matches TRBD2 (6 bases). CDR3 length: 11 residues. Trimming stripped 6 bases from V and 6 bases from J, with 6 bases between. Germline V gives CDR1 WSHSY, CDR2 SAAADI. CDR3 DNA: TGCGCCAGCAGGCGGGGCAATGAGCAGTTCTTC. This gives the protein CASRRGNEQFF.

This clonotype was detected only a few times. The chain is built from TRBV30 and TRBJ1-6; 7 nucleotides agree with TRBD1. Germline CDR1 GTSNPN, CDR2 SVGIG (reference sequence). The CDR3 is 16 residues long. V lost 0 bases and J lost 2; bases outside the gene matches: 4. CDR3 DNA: TGTGCCTGGAGTGTACAGGGGATCGCCTATAATTCACCCCTCCACTTT. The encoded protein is CAWSVQGIAYNSPLHF.

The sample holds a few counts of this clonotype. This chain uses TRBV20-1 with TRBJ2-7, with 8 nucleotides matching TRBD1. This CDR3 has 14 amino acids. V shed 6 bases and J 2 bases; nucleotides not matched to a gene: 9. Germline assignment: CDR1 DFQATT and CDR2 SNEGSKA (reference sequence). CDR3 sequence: CSATRTGLTYEQYF. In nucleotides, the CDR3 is TGCAGTGCGACCCGGACAGGGTTAACCTACGAGCAGTACTTC.

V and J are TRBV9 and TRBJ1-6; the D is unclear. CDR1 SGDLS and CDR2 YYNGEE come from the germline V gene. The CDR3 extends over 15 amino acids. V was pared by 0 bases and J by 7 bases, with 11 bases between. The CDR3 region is CASSVERSWNSPLHF. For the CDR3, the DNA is TGTGCCAGCAGCGTAGAGAGGTCTTGGAATTCACCCCTCCACTTT.

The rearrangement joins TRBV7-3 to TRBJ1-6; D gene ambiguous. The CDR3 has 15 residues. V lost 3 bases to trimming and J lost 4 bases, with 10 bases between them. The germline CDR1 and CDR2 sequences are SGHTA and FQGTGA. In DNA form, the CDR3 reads TGTGCCAGCAGCTTTTACCTCCAGTATAATTCACCCCTCCACTTT. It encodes CASSFYLQYNSPLHF.

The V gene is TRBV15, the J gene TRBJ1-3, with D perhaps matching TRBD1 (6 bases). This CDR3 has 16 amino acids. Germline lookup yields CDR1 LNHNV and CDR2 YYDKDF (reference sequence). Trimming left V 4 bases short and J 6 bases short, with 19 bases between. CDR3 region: CATSIYLDRDENTIYF. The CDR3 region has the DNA TGTGCCACCAGCATATATCTGGACAGAGATGAAAACACCATATATTTT.

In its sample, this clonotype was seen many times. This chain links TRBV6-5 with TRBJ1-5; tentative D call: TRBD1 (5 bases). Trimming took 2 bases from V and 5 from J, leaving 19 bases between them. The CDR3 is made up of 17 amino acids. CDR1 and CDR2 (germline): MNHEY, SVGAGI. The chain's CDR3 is CASSYPWTGRADQPQHF. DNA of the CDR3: TGTGCCAGCAGTTACCCTTGGACGGGACGGGCAGATCAGCCCCAGCATTTT.

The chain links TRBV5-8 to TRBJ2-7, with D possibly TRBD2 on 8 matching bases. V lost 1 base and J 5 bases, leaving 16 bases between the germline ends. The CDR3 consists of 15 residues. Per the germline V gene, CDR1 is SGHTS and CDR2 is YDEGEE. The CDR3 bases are TGTGCCAGCAGCTTGAAGGGACTAGGGGGCAACGAGCAGTACTTC. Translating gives CASSLKGLGGNEQYF.

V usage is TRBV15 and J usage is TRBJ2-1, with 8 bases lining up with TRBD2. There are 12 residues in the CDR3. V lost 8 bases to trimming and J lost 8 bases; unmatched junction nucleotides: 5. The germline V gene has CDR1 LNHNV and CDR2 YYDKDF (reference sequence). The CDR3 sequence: CATGGGLHEQFF. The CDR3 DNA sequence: TGTGCCACCGGCGGGGGGCTACATGAGCAGTTCTTC.

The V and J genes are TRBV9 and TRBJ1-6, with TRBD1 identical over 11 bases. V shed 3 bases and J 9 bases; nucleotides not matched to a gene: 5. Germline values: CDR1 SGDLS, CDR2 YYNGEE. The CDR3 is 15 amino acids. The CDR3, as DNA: TGTGCCAGCAGCGGGACAGGGGGCGCGGGTTCACCCCTCCACTTT. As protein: CASSGTGGAGSPLHF.

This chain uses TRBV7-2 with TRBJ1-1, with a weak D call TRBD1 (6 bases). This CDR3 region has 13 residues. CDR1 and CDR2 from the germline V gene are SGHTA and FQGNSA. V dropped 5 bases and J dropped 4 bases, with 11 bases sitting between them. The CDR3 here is CASSAEGGTEAFF. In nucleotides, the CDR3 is TGTGCCAGCAGCGCGGAGGGGGGCACTGAAGCTTTCTTT.

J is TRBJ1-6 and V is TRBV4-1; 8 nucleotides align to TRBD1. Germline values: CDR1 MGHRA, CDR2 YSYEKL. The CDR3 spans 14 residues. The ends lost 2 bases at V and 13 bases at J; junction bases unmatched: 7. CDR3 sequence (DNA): TGCGCCAGCAGCCAACCCCGACAGGGGAGGCCCCTCCACTTT. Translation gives CASSQPRQGRPLHF.

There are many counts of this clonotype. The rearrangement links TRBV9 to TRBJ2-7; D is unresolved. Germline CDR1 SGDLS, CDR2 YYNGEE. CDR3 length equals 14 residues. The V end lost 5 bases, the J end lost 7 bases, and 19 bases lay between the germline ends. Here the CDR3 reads CASSASPDSFEQYF. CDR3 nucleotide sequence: TGTGCCAGCAGTGCTTCGCCGGATTCCTTTGAGCAGTACTTC.

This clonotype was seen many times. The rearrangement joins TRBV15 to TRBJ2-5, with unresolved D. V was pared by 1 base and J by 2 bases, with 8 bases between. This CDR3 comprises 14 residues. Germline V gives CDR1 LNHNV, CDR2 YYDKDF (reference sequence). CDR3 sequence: CATSRASQQETQYF. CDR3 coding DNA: TGTGCCACCAGCAGAGCTAGTCAGCAAGAGACCCAGTACTTC. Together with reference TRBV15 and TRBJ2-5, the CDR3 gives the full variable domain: DAMVIQNPRYQVTQFGKPVTLSCSQTLNHNVMYWYQQKSSQAPKLLFHYYDKDFNNEADTPDNFQSRRPNTSFCFLDIRSPGLGDTAMYLCATSRASQQETQYFGPGTRLLVL.

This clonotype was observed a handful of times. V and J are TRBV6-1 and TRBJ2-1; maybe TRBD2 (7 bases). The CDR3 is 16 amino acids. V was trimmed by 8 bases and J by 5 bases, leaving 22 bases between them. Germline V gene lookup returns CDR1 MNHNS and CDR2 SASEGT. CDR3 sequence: CASPPGRGAPNNEQFF. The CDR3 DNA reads TGTGCCAGCCCCCCCGGCCGGGGGGCCCCCAACAATGAGCAGTTCTTC.

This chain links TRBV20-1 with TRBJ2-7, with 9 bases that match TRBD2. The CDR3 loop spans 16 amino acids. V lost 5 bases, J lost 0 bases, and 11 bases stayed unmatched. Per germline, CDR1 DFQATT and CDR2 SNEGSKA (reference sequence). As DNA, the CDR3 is TGCAGTGCTCCCGGGACTAGCTTAAGGAGCTCCTACGAGCAGTACTTC. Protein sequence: CSAPGTSLRSSYEQYF.